The 23 T cell receptor beta chains given below trace back to one sample, sequenced in a study of blood T cells in healthy people across ages. The second PCR ran about 6 to 12 cycles with a sample-barcoded 5' primer and J-beta primers. MiXCR, applied by TCRdb to the 5' RACE reads, yields one record per CDR3 protein. The data hold 1.5 million to 2 million distinct CDR3 sequences, with about 50% observed a single time. Material for sequencing was blood. All receptors derive from a woman aged 40 to 50 in good health.

The chain is built from TRBV25-1 and TRBJ2-3; unclear D gene. Trimming shortened V by 2 bases and J by 8 bases, and 11 bases separated the two germline ends. The V gene's germline CDR1 is MGHDK and CDR2 SYGVNS. CDR3 length: 13 amino acids. CDR3 sequence: CASSEAGFATQYF. In nucleotides, the CDR3 is TGTGCCAGCAGTGAAGCCGGCTTTGCTACGCAGTATTTT.

This chain links TRBV20-1 with TRBJ2-1; D may be TRBD2 (5 bases). V was pared by 0 bases and J by 5 bases, with 20 bases between. Germline V gene sequence: CDR1 DFQATT, CDR2 SNEGSKA (reference sequence). The CDR3 contains 17 residues. DNA of the CDR3: TGCAGTGCTAGAGATCCCAAGACTAATTCACGGGACAATGAGCAGTTCTTC. It yields the protein CSARDPKTNSRDNEQFF.

The chain couples TRBV7-2 to TRBJ2-6; a possible D gene is TRBD1 (5 bases). Germline assignment: CDR1 SGHTA and CDR2 FQGNSA. CDR3 length equals 17 residues. V lost 2 bases, J lost 2 bases, and 13 bases lay in between. The CDR3, as DNA: TGTGCCAGCAGCTTATATGACAGAGACGCTGGGGCCAACGTCCTGACTTTC. Amino acid sequence: CASSLYDRDAGANVLTF.

A few counts support this clonotype. The junction shows a germline mismatch at one end, possibly a read error. The chain recombines TRBV28 with TRBJ2-3, with 11 bases fitting TRBD2. Germline CDR1 reads MDHEN; CDR2 reads SYDVKM. The CDR3 runs 17 residues. CDR3 sequence: CASSPLTSGDYTDTQYF. Here the CDR3 DNA reads TGTGCTAGCAGTCCGTTGACTAGCGGGGATTACACAGATACGCAGTATTTT. Drawing the rest from reference TRBV28 and TRBJ2-3, the complete variable domain is DVKVTQSSRYLVKRTGEKVFLECVQDMDHENMFWYRQDPGLGLRLIYFSYDVKMKEKGDIPEGYSVSREKKERFSLILESASTNQTSMYLCASSPLTSGDYTDTQYFGPGTRLTVL.

This clonotype occurred a few times. V gene TRBV15 combines with J gene TRBJ2-5; no clear D. V lost 8 bases, J lost 4 bases, and 14 bases lay in between. This CDR3 spans 13 amino acids. Germline V gene lookup returns CDR1 LNHNV and CDR2 YYDKDF (reference sequence). CDR3 bases: TGTGCCACCCAACTCGGCGGCACAGAGACCCAGTACTTC. Residues: CATQLGGTETQYF.

The gene calls are TRBV20-1 and TRBJ1-6; TRBD1 aligns across 8 bases. CDR3 size: 13 residues. V dropped 7 bases and J dropped 10; count of bases not matched to a gene: 9. Germline-derived CDR1 and CDR2 are DFQATT and SNEGSKA (reference sequence). The CDR3 loop is CSGSDRERSPLHF. CDR3 DNA sequence: TGCAGTGGATCGGACAGGGAGAGGTCACCCCTCCACTTT.

V is TRBV28 and J is TRBJ2-7; D may be TRBD2 (6 bases). V lost 7 bases to trimming and J lost 1 base, with 20 bases between them. This CDR3 comprises 16 residues. The germline gives CDR1 MDHEN, CDR2 SYDVKM. CDR3 nucleotides: TGTGCCAGCACGGGAGTCCGGGTCGAAAGATCCTACGAGCAGTACTTC. Translated: CASTGVRVERSYEQYF. Drawing the rest from reference TRBV28 and TRBJ2-7, the complete variable domain is DVKVTQSSRYLVKRTGEKVFLECVQDMDHENMFWYRQDPGLGLRLIYFSYDVKMKEKGDIPEGYSVSREKKERFSLILESASTNQTSMYLCASTGVRVERSYEQYFGPGTRLTVT.

The V gene is TRBV7-8, the J gene TRBJ2-1; 10 positions agree with TRBD2. Germline loops: CDR1 SGHVS, CDR2 FQNEAQ. CDR3 length: 19 residues. Losses at the gene ends were 1 base for V and 5 bases for J; bases not matched to a gene: 14. DNA of the CDR3: TGTGCCAGCAGCTTAGTATTAGCGGGGGGCCAGCCTCGACACAATGAGCAGTTCTTC. The encoded protein is CASSLVLAGGQPRHNEQFF.

This clonotype was seen more than once but under ten times. This chain uses TRBV9 with TRBJ2-5, with 7 bases that match TRBD2. Germline lookup yields CDR1 SGDLS and CDR2 YYNGEE. The junction had 10 bases not matched to a gene; V was cut back by 0 bases and J by 5 bases. The CDR3 has 16 residues. In DNA form, the CDR3 reads TGTGCCAGCAGCGTAGCAGCGGGGAGAGGTGACGAGACCCAGTACTTC. Encoded protein: CASSVAAGRGDETQYF. The full variable domain, with the rest looked up from reference TRBV9 and TRBJ2-5, is DSGVTQTPKHLITATGQRVTLRCSPRSGDLSVYWYQQSLDQGLQFLIQYYNGEERAKGNILERFSAQQFPDLHSELNLSSLELGDSALYFCASSVAAGRGDETQYFGPGTRLLVL.

The chain employs TRBV10-3 and TRBJ2-7; 9 bases are a match to TRBD1. Germline V lookup: CDR1 ENHRY, CDR2 SYGVKD. The CDR3 has 17 amino acids. The junction had 6 bases not matched to a gene; V was cut back by 0 bases and J by 0 bases. The DNA for the CDR3 is TGTGCCATCAGTGAGTCCCGGGACAGGGCCAGCTCCTACGAGCAGTACTTC. It encodes CAISESRDRASSYEQYF.

The J gene is TRBJ1-2, the V gene TRBV9; 11 nucleotides line up with TRBD1. Germline CDR1 reads SGDLS; CDR2 reads YYNGEE. The CDR3 loop spans 15 amino acids. V was pared by 0 bases and J by 8 bases, with 6 bases of the junction left unmatched. The CDR3 DNA follows: TGTGCCAGCAGCGTAGTTGGACAGGGGGCAGGAGGCTACACCTTC. Translating gives CASSVVGQGAGGYTF.

The rearrangement links TRBV25-1 to TRBJ2-1, with TRBD1 as a possible D gene (6 bases). In germline, CDR1 is MGHDK, CDR2 SYGVNS. The V gene lost 1 base and the J gene lost 7 bases, with 11 bases spanning the gap. The CDR3 runs 14 residues. In DNA form, the CDR3 reads TGTGCCAGCAGTGAATGGCGCAGGGGAAATGAGCAGTTCTTC. It encodes CASSEWRRGNEQFF.

The V gene is TRBV5-6, the J gene TRBJ2-7, with D possibly matching TRBD1 (6 bases). The CDR3 consists of 14 residues. V shed 5 bases and J shed 4 bases, with 16 bases lying between them. Germline lookup yields CDR1 SGHDT and CDR2 YYEEEE. The CDR3 is CASRTGVSHYEQYF. The CDR3 DNA reads as TGTGCCAGCAGGACAGGTGTGAGCCATTACGAGCAGTACTTC.

This clonotype has more than one count but fewer than ten. The chain uses TRBV20-1 and TRBJ2-1; a weak D match, TRBD1 (5 bases). The CDR3 sequence is 13 residues long. Trimming took off 3 bases at V and 6 bases at J, with 12 bases between the two ends. CDR1 DFQATT and CDR2 SNEGSKA come from the germline V gene (reference sequence). This chain's CDR3 is CSASSLGVNEQFF. Written as DNA, the CDR3 is TGCAGTGCTAGTTCTCTAGGGGTCAATGAGCAGTTCTTC.

The chain combines TRBV25-1 with TRBJ1-2; 8 bases agree with TRBD1. The germline gives CDR1 MGHDK, CDR2 SYGVNS. The CDR3 runs to 15 residues. V was clipped by 3 bases and J by 2 bases; unmatched bases: 5. The CDR3 sequence: CASSERQGANYGYTF. CDR3 sequence (DNA): TGTGCCAGCAGTGAGCGGCAGGGGGCCAACTATGGCTACACCTTC.

This clonotype was detected a few times. The chain has TRBV7-9 and TRBJ2-3; D assignment may be TRBD1 or TRBD2 (5 bases each). Germline CDR1 is SEHNR and CDR2 is FQNEAQ (reference sequence). This CDR3 is 18 amino acids long. V dropped 3 bases and J dropped 4 bases, with 23 bases sitting between them. CDR3 DNA: TGTGCCAGCAGCTTTTTATCGCGTTGGTCGGGGCAAGCAGATACGCAGTATTTT. Translated, it gives CASSFLSRWSGQADTQYF.

The V gene is TRBV4-1, the J gene TRBJ2-1, with 9 bases lining up with TRBD1. V shed 2 bases and J 7 bases; nucleotides not matched to a gene: 3. The CDR3 runs 14 residues. The germline V gene has CDR1 MGHRA and CDR2 YSYEKL. The CDR3 DNA is TGCGCCAGCAGCCAAATGACAGGGGGGAATGAGCAGTTCTTC. Amino acid sequence: CASSQMTGGNEQFF.

The genes are TRBV11-3 and TRBJ2-7; 7 bases map to TRBD2. Germline V gene sequence: CDR1 SGHNT, CDR2 YENEEA. This CDR3 contains 17 residues. V was pared by 8 bases and J by 0 bases, with 16 bases of the junction left unmatched. CDR3 protein: CASSGGNLAESSYEQYF. The CDR3 bases are TGTGCCAGCTCCGGGGGTAACCTAGCGGAGAGCTCCTACGAGCAGTACTTC.

This clonotype was seen at least ten times. The chain links TRBV3-1 to TRBJ1-2; tentatively, D is TRBD1 (5 bases). The CDR3 has 13 amino acids. Trimming pared 4 bases from V and 1 base from J, leaving 7 bases between. Germline V gives CDR1 LGHDT, CDR2 YNNKEL (reference sequence). This CDR3 reads CASSRGVNYGYTF. The CDR3 DNA reads as TGTGCCAGCAGCCGGGGGGTTAACTATGGCTACACCTTC.

The V gene is TRBV27, the J gene TRBJ1-2; tentative D call: TRBD1 (6 bases). This CDR3 comprises 14 residues. The germline gives CDR1 MNHEY, CDR2 SMNVEV (reference sequence). Trimming removed 5 bases at V and 2 bases at J, with 12 bases between. The CDR3 loop is CASSPGGQNYGYTF. CDR3 sequence (DNA): TGTGCCAGCAGTCCCGGCGGACAGAACTATGGCTACACCTTC.

V usage is TRBV6-2 or TRBV6-3 and J usage is TRBJ2-1; 10 nucleotides agree with TRBD1. Trimming at V came to 6 bases and at J to 4 bases, leaving 6 bases not matched to a gene. The CDR3 is 15 residues long. Looked up from germline, CDR1 is MNHEY and CDR2 is SVGEGT. CDR3 sequence reads: CASRLDRGRYNEQFF. Here the CDR3 DNA reads TGTGCCAGCAGATTGGACAGGGGGAGATACAATGAGCAGTTCTTC.

This clonotype appeared a few times. J is TRBJ1-2 and V is TRBV12-3 or TRBV12-4, with TRBD1 identical over 9 bases. V lost 5 bases, J lost 7 bases, and 8 bases stayed unmatched. The CDR3 has 14 amino acids. The CDR3 coding sequence is TGTGCCAGCAGTCAACAGGGGGCTGTTTCTGGCTACACCTTC. Encoded protein: CASSQQGAVSGYTF.

This sequence joins TRBV7-2 and TRBJ2-1; no firm D call. V gave up 4 bases and J gave up 8 bases, with 9 bases separating them. This CDR3 region has 12 residues. Per the germline V gene, CDR1 is SGHTA and CDR2 is FQGNSA. CDR3 protein: CASSSPPYEQFF. The CDR3 DNA reads as TGTGCCAGCAGCTCCCCTCCCTATGAGCAGTTCTTC.